These 20 T cell receptor beta chains originate from one sample sequenced in a study of human T cells and chemical hapten exposure. Via MiXCR, TCRdb re-called the RACE reads, giving one row per CDR3 protein. The table shows more than 250,000 distinct CDR3 sequences, with over 8% occurring only once. Specified time point: pre-sensitization, week 0. Treatment of the sample: therapeutic diphenylcyclopropenone sensitization with weekly scalp DPC. The sample in question was whole blood, obtained in connection with sensitization to the hapten diphenylcyclopropenone (DPC). Receptor source: a woman aged 40 to 49 with alopecia areata. Some clones in this sample may be carry-over from other donors' samples.

This chain joins TRBV7-2 and TRBJ1-1, with D maybe TRBD1 (5 bases). Germline lookup yields CDR1 SGHTA and CDR2 FQGNSA. The germline V and J ends were trimmed by 4 bases and 10 bases, with 16 bases remaining between them. The CDR3 totals 13 residues. The CDR3 region has the DNA TGTGCCAGCAGCTCGCGGGTCGTGGGGGGAGCTTTCTTT. Translated: CASSSRVVGGAFF.

This clonotype has a count of ten or more. The rearrangement links TRBV7-9 to TRBJ2-3, with D tentatively TRBD2 (6 bases). The CDR3 spans 16 residues. Trimming left V 4 bases short and J 6 bases short, with 20 bases between. CDR1 and CDR2 from the germline V gene are SEHNR and FQNEAQ (reference sequence). CDR3 nucleotide sequence: TGTGCCAGCAGCTCCCTAGGGAGGACCTTCGGCGATACGCAGTATTTT. Protein product: CASSSLGRTFGDTQYF.

This clonotype was observed at least ten times. The chain has TRBV4-2 and TRBJ1-1, with 7 bases lining up with TRBD1. Germline values: CDR1 LGHNA, CDR2 YNFKEQ. Germline trimming cut 1 base from V and 3 bases from J; bases unmatched to any gene: 5. CDR3 length: 15 residues. CDR3 DNA: TGTGCCAGCAGCCAAGTCGGCCAGGGGGACACTGAAGCTTTCTTT. It is translated as CASSQVGQGDTEAFF.

V is TRBV7-2 and J is TRBJ1-5; D not certain. The germline CDR1 and CDR2 sequences are SGHTA and FQGNSA. Trimming cost V 3 bases and J 7 bases, with 13 bases left between them. CDR3 length equals 14 residues. The CDR3 DNA follows: TGTGCCAGCAGCTTGGGCGGAGCTGGGCAGCCCCAGCATTTT. Amino acid sequence: CASSLGGAGQPQHF. Based on the CDR3 plus reference TRBV7-2 and TRBJ1-5, the full variable domain is GAGVSQSPSNKVTEKGKDVELRCDPISGHTALYWYRQSLGQGLEFLIYFQGNSAPDKSGLPSDRFSAERTGGSVSTLTIQRTQQEDSAVYLCASSLGGAGQPQHFGDGTRLSIL.

This clonotype was counted between two and nine times. The V call is TRBV5-1, the J call TRBJ2-6; D may correspond to TRBD1 or TRBD2 (7 bases each). V was clipped by 5 bases and J by 0 bases, with 15 bases between them. The germline gives CDR1 SGHRS, CDR2 YFSETQ. The CDR3 runs to 17 residues. CDR3 protein: CASSPTGDYSGANVLTF. The DNA for the CDR3 is TGCGCCAGCAGTCCAACAGGGGACTACTCTGGGGCCAACGTCCTGACTTTC.

This clonotype was recorded at least ten times. This chain uses TRBV9 with TRBJ2-7; D is unresolved. Germline CDR1 and CDR2: SGDLS and YYNGEE. This CDR3 is 13 amino acids long. Trimming stripped 0 bases from V and 0 bases from J, with 4 bases between. CDR3: CASSVGGSYEQYF. The CDR3 DNA follows: TGTGCCAGCAGCGTAGGGGGCTCCTACGAGCAGTACTTC.

In this sample, this clonotype turned up a few times. This chain uses TRBV5-5 with TRBJ1-2; D not certain. Germline CDR1 and CDR2: SGHKS and YYEKEE (reference sequence). The CDR3 runs to 15 residues. V was clipped by 2 bases and J by 3 bases, with 14 bases between them. CDR3 in amino acids: CASSLGPGMDYGYTF. CDR3 sequence (DNA): TGTGCCAGCAGCTTAGGGCCGGGGATGGACTATGGCTACACCTTC. The whole variable domain, filled in from reference TRBV5-5 and TRBJ1-2, reads DAGVTQSPTHLIKTRGQQVTLRCSPISGHKSVSWYQQVLGQGPQFIFQYYEKEERGRGNFPDRFSARQFPNYSSELNVNALLLGDSALYLCASSLGPGMDYGYTFGSGTRLTVV.

This clonotype was picked up a small number of times. This rearrangement joins TRBV10-3 to TRBJ2-7, with 10 bases aligning to TRBD1. J was trimmed by 3 bases and V by 0 bases; bases with no gene match: 2. Germline CDR1 and CDR2: ENHRY and SYGVKD. The CDR3 is made up of 15 amino acids. The CDR3 spells CAISESRDRGYEQYF. The CDR3 nucleotides read TGTGCCATCAGTGAGTCAAGGGACAGGGGCTACGAGCAGTACTTC.

The J gene is TRBJ2-3, the V gene TRBV7-9; 8 bases fit TRBD2. V lost 2 bases, J lost 6 bases, and 10 bases stayed unmatched. The germline gives CDR1 SEHNR, CDR2 FQNEAQ (reference sequence). The CDR3 runs 16 residues. The CDR3 region has the DNA TGTGCCAGCAGCTTAAAGGCAGCGGGAGCGTTCGATACGCAGTATTTT. Amino acids: CASSLKAAGAFDTQYF.

This clonotype was seen a handful of times. The chain is built from TRBV6-5 and TRBJ1-5; D is possibly TRBD1 (6 bases). Germline values: CDR1 MNHEY, CDR2 SVGAGI. The V gene lost 6 bases and the J gene lost 0 bases, with 12 bases spanning the gap. This CDR3 is 15 amino acids long. In DNA, the CDR3 is TGTGCCAGCAGCTCCCTACAGGGTAGCAATCAGCCCCAGCATTTT. As protein: CASSSLQGSNQPQHF.

The genes are TRBV4-2 and TRBJ2-7; no reliable D call. CDR3 length: 21 amino acids. V gave up 0 bases and J gave up 2 bases, with 29 bases separating them. Germline V gene lookup returns CDR1 LGHNA and CDR2 YNFKEQ. CDR3 sequence reads: CASSQDSSPKASVQDPYEQYF. CDR3 coding DNA: TGTGCCAGCAGCCAAGATTCGTCACCCAAGGCTAGTGTCCAGGATCCCTACGAGCAGTACTTC.

V and J are TRBV10-3 and TRBJ1-5; weak D call: TRBD1 (5 bases). Per germline, CDR1 ENHRY and CDR2 SYGVKD. The CDR3 is 14 residues long. V was clipped by 8 bases and J by 0 bases, with 11 bases between them. CDR3 sequence (DNA): TGTGCCATCTCTAGACAGAATAGCAATCAGCCCCAGCATTTT. Its translation: CAISRQNSNQPQHF.

This chain connects TRBV5-1 to TRBJ2-1, with D unresolved. The CDR3 consists of 14 residues. Germline V lookup: CDR1 SGHRS, CDR2 YFSETQ. V lost 1 base and J lost 5, with 10 bases in between. CDR3 protein: CASSLSPENNEQFF. CDR3 DNA: TGCGCCAGCAGCTTGTCCCCCGAGAACAATGAGCAGTTCTTC.

This clonotype came up a few times. The rearrangement joins TRBV5-4 to TRBJ2-3, with 8 bases that match TRBD2. The CDR3 extends over 15 amino acids. The germline V gene has CDR1 SGHNT and CDR2 YYREEE (reference sequence). V shed 4 bases and J 0 bases; nucleotides not matched to a gene: 4. The CDR3 region has the DNA TGTGCCAGCAGCACTGCTAGCGGGAGCACAGATACGCAGTATTTT. This codes for CASSTASGSTDTQYF.

The table lists this clonotype with a few counts. The chain combines TRBV7-2 with TRBJ2-1, with 9 bases aligning to TRBD1. CDR1 and CDR2 (germline): SGHTA, FQGNSA. CDR3 size: 15 residues. Trimming cost V 1 base and J 4 bases; bases outside gene matches: 2. CDR3 in amino acids: CASSLDRGRYNEQFF. As DNA, the CDR3 is TGTGCCAGCAGCTTAGACAGGGGGCGATACAATGAGCAGTTCTTC.

This clonotype appeared a few times. The V and J genes are TRBV5-1 and TRBJ2-3; D is possibly TRBD1 or TRBD2 (5 bases each). The V end lost 3 bases, the J end lost 1 base, and 9 bases lay between the germline ends. CDR3 length: 14 residues. From germline, CDR1 is SGHRS and CDR2 YFSETQ. CDR3 amino acids: CASSSRDGTDTQYF. Written as DNA, the CDR3 is TGCGCCAGCAGCTCCCGGGACGGCACAGATACGCAGTATTTT. Full variable domain (remainder filled in from reference TRBV5-1 and TRBJ2-3): KAGVTQTPRYLIKTRGQQVTLSCSPISGHRSVSWYQQTPGQGLQFLFEYFSETQRNKGNFPGRFSGRQFSNSRSEMNVSTLELGDSALYLCASSSRDGTDTQYFGPGTRLTVL.

In this sample, this clonotype turned up a few times. The chain joins TRBV15 to TRBJ2-1; the D gene is possibly TRBD1 (5 bases). CDR3 length: 14 residues. V lost 1 base and J lost 7, with 11 bases in between. Looked up from germline, CDR1 is LNHNV and CDR2 is YYDKDF (reference sequence). CDR3 protein: CATSRASYRNEQFF. For the CDR3, the DNA is TGTGCCACCAGCAGAGCCTCGTACAGGAATGAGCAGTTCTTC.

The chain has TRBV19 and TRBJ1-5; D might be TRBD1 (5 bases). Trimming pared 8 bases from V and 3 bases from J, leaving 20 bases between. Germline V gene lookup returns CDR1 LNHDA and CDR2 SQIVND (reference sequence). The CDR3 has 16 amino acids. The CDR3 bases are TGTGCCAGTCGCCCCCCAGAGGGCAGGGCCAATCAGCCCCAGCATTTT. Amino acid sequence: CASRPPEGRANQPQHF. Full variable domain (outside the CDR3, taken from reference TRBV19 and TRBJ1-5): DGGITQSPKYLFRKEGQNVTLSCEQNLNHDAMYWYRQDPGQGLRLIYYSQIVNDFQKGDIAEGYSVSREKKESFPLTVTSAQKNPTAFYLCASRPPEGRANQPQHFGDGTRLSIL.

This clonotype occurred many times. The genes are TRBV7-9 and TRBJ1-5; D gene ambiguous. V lost 3 bases to trimming and J lost 0 bases, with 3 bases between them. The CDR3 totals 13 residues. Germline lookup yields CDR1 SEHNR and CDR2 FQNEAQ (reference sequence). Here the CDR3 reads CASSFGSNQPQHF. The CDR3 DNA follows: TGTGCCAGCAGCTTTGGTAGCAATCAGCCCCAGCATTTT.

The J gene is TRBJ1-1, the V gene TRBV24-1; D gene uncertain. The CDR3 runs to 12 residues. Germline values: CDR1 KGHDR, CDR2 SFDVKD. With 1 base removed from V and 7 bases from J, the gap between germline ends came to 6 bases. As DNA, the CDR3 is TGTGCCACCAGTGATTTTTCCGGTGAAGCTTTCTTT. Its protein is CATSDFSGEAFF.